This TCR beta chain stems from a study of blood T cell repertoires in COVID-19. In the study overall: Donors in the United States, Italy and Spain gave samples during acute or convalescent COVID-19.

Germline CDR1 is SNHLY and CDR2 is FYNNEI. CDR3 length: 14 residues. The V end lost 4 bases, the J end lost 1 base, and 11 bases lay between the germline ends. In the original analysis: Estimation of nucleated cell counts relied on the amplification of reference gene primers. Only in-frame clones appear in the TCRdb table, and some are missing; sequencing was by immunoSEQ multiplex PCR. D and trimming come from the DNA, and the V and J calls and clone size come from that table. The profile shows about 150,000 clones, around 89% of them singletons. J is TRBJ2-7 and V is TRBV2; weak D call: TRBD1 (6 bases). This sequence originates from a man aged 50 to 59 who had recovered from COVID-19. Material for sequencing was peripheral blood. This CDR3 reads CASSGTAISYEQYF. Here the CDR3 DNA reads TGTGCCAGCAGTGGGACAGCAATTTCCTACGAGCAGTACTTC.